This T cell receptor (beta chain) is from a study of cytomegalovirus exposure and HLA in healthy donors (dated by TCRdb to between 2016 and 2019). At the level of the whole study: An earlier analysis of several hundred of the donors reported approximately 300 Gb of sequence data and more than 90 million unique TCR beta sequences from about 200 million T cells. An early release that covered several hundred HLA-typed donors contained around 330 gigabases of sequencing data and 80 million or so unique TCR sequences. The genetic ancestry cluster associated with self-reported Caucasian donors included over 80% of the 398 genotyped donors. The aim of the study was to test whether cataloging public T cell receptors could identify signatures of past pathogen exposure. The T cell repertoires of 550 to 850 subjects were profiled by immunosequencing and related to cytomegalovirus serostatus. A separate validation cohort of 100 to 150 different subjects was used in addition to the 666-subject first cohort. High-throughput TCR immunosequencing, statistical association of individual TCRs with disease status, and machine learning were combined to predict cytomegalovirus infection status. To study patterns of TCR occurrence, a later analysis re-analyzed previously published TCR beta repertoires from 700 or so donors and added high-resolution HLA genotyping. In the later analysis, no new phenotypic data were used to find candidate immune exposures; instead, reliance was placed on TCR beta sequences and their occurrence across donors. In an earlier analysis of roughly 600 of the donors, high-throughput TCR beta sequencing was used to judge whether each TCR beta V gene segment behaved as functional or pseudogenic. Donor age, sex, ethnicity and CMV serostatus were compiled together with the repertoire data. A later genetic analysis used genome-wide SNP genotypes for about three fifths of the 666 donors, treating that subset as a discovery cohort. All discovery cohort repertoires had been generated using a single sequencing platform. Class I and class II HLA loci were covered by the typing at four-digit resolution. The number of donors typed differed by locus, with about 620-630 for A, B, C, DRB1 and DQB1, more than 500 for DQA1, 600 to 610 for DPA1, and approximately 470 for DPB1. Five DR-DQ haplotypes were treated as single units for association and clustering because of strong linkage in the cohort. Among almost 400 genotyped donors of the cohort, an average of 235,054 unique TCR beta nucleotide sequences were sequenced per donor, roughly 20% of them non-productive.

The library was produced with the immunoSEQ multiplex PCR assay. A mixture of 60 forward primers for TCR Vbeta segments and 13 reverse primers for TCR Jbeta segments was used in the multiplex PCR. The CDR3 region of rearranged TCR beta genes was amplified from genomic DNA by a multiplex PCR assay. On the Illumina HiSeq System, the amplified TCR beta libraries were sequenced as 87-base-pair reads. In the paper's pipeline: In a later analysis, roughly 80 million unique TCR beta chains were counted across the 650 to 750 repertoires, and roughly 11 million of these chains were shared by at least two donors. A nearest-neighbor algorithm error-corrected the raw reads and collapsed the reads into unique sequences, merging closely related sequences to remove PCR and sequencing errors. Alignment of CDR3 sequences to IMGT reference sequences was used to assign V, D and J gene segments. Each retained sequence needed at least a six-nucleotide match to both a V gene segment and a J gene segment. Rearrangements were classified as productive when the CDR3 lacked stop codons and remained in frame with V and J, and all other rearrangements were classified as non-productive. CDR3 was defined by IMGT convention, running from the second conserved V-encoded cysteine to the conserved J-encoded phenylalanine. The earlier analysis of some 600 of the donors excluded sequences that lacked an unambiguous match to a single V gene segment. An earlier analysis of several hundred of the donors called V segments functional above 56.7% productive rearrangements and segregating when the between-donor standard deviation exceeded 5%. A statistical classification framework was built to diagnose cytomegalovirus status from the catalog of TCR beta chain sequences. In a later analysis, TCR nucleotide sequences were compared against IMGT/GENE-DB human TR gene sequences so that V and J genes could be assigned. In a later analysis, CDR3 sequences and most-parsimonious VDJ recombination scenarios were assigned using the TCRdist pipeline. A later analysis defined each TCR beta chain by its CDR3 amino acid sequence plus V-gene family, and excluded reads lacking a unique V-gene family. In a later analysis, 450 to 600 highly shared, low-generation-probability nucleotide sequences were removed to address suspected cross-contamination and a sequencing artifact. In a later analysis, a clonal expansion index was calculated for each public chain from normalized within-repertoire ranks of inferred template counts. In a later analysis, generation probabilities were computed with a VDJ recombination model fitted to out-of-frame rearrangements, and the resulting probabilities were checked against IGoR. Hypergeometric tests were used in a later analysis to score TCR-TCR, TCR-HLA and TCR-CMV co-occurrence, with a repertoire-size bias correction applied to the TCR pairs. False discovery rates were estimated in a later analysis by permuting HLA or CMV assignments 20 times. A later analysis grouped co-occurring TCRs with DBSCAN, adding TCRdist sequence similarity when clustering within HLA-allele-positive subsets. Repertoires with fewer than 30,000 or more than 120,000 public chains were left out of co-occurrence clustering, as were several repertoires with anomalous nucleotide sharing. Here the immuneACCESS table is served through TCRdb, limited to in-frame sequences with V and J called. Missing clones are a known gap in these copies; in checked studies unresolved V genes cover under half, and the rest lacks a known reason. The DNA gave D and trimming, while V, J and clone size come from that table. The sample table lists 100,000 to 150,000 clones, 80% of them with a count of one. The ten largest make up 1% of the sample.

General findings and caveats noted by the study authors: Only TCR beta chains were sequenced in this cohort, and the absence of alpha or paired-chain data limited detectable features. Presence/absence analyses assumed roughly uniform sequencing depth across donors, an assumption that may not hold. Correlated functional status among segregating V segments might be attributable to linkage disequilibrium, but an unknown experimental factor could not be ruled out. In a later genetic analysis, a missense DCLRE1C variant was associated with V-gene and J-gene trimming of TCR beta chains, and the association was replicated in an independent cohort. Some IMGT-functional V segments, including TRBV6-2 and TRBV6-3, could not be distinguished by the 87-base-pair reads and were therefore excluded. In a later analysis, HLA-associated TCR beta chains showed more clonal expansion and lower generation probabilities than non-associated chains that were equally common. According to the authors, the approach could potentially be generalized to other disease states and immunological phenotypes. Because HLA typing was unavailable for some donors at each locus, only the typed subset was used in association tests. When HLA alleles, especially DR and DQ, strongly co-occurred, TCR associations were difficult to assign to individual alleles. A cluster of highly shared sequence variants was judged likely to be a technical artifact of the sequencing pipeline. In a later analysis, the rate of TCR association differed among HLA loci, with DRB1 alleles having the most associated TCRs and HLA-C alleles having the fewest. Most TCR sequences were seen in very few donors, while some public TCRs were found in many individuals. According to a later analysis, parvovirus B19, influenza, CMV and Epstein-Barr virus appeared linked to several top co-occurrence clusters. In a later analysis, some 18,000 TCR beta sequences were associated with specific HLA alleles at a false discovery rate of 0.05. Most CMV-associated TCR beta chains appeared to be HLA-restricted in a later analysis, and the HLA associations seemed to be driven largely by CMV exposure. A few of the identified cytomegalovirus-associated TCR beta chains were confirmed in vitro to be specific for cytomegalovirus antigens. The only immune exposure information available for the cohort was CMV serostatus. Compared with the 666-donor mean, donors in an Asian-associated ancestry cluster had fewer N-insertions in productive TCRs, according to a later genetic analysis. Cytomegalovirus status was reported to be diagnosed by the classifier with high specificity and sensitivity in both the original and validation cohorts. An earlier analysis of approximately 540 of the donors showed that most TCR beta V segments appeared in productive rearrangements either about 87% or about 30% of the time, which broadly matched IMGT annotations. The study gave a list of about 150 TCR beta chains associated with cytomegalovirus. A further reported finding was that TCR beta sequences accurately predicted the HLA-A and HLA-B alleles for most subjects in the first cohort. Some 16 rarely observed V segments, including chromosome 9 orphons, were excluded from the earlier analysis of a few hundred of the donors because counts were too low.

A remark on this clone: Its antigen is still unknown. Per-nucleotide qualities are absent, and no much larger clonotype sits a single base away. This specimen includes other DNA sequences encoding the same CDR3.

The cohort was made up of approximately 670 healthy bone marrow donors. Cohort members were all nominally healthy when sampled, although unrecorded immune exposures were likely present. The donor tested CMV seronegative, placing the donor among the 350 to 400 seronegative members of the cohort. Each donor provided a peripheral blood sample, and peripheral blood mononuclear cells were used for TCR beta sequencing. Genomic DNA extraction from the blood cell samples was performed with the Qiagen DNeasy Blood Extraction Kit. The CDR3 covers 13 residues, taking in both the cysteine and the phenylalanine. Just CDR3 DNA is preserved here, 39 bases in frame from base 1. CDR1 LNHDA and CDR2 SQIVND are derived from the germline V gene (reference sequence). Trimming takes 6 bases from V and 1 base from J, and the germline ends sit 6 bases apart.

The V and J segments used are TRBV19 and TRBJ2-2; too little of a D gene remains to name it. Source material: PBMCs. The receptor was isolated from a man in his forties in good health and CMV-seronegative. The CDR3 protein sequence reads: CASSIQNTGELFF. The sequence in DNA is TGTGCCAGTAGCATCCAGAACACCGGGGAGCTGTTTTTT.